The 23 T cell receptor beta chains presented below share a single source sample, sequenced in a study of T cell repertoires in cytomegalovirus infection. One entry per CDR3 protein results from TCRdb running MiXCR on the reads. The top ten hold around 13% of the sample, which has roughly 800,000 distinct CDR3 sequences, 25% to 30% seen once. No antigen has been identified for these receptors. The sample here was cultured CD8+ T cells from PBMCs, taken from culture after CMV antigen stimulation. These receptors came from a human donor in good health (CMV status not recorded). Some clones in this sample may be carry-over from other donors' samples.

This clonotype appeared a few times. This chain joins TRBV14 and TRBJ1-2, with D maybe TRBD1 (6 bases). Deletions cut 3 bases from V and 8 bases from J, with 7 bases between. The CDR3 has 11 amino acids. Germline CDR1 reads SGHDN; CDR2 reads FVKESK. CDR3 nucleotides: TGTGCCAGCAGCCATGGGGGCGGCTACACCTTC. It is translated as CASSHGGGYTF.

This CDR3 is CSARAKDSISPLHF. The CDR3 nucleotides are TGCAGTGCTAGAGCGAAGGACTCAATTTCACCCCTCCACTTT. V gene TRBV20-1 combines with J gene TRBJ1-6; no clear D. The CDR3 sequence is 14 residues long. Germline V gene data show CDR1 as DFQATT and CDR2 as SNEGSKA (reference sequence). Deletions cut 1 base from V and 9 bases from J, with 13 bases between.

The chain employs TRBV7-2 and TRBJ2-3; TRBD1 agrees at 9 bases. The CDR3 runs 15 residues. V lost 4 bases to trimming and J lost 4 bases; unmatched junction nucleotides: 6. Germline V gene sequence: CDR1 SGHTA, CDR2 FQGNSA. The CDR3 sequence is CASSSTGGPADTQYF. The CDR3 nucleotides are TGTGCCAGCAGCTCCACAGGGGGCCCTGCAGATACGCAGTATTTT. Full variable domain (outside the CDR3, taken from reference TRBV7-2 and TRBJ2-3): GAGVSQSPSNKVTEKGKDVELRCDPISGHTALYWYRQSLGQGLEFLIYFQGNSAPDKSGLPSDRFSAERTGGSVSTLTIQRTQQEDSAVYLCASSSTGGPADTQYFGPGTRLTVL.

J is TRBJ2-5 and V is TRBV27, with D possibly matching TRBD2 (6 bases). Germline assignment: CDR1 MNHEY and CDR2 SMNVEV (reference sequence). Trimming shortened V by 6 bases and J by 2 bases, and 13 bases separated the two germline ends. The CDR3 is made up of 14 amino acids. DNA of the CDR3: TGTGCCAGCAGACATATAGCGGAACAAGAGACCCAGTACTTC. Protein product: CASRHIAEQETQYF.

There are a few counts of this clonotype. The genes are TRBV7-9 and TRBJ1-2, with 8 bases matching TRBD1. The CDR3 loop spans 14 amino acids. Germline V gene sequence: CDR1 SEHNR, CDR2 FQNEAQ (reference sequence). J lost 6 bases, V lost 5 bases, and 8 bases had no gene match. This CDR3 reads CASSAPGQVDGYTF. DNA of the CDR3: TGTGCCAGCAGCGCACCGGGACAGGTCGATGGCTACACCTTC.

The chain employs TRBV19 and TRBJ2-6; 8 nucleotides match TRBD1. The germline CDR1 and CDR2 sequences are LNHDA and SQIVND (reference sequence). The CDR3 has 16 amino acids. V shed 5 bases, J shed 4 bases, and the junction held 7 bases outside the gene matches. The CDR3 coding sequence is TGTGCCAGTAGTGGAAGGACAGGGACCGGGGCCAACGTCCTGACTTTC. Translating it yields CASSGRTGTGANVLTF.

The rearrangement links TRBV7-6 to TRBJ2-1; D is uncertain. V lost 5 bases and J 9 bases, leaving 14 bases between the germline ends. The germline V gene encodes CDR1 SGHVS and CDR2 FNYEAQ. The CDR3 length is 13 residues. CDR3 sequence reads: CASSPLTHIEQFF. DNA for the CDR3: TGTGCCAGCAGCCCACTGACTCATATTGAGCAGTTCTTC.

There are many counts of this clonotype. The V gene is TRBV7-9, the J gene TRBJ1-1, with D tentatively TRBD1 (6 bases). Trimming took off 5 bases at V and 10 bases at J, with 26 bases between the two ends. The CDR3 runs 16 residues. CDR1 is SEHNR, CDR2 FQNEAQ, per germline (reference sequence). For the CDR3, the DNA is TGTGCCAGCAGCAAACAGGGAAAGGGGTTTGGGGTTTTAGCTTTCTTT. Translated: CASSKQGKGFGVLAFF.

This clonotype was counted a few times. CDR3 coding DNA: TGTGCCAGCAGTCTGGTCGGCAGTCATCGGGGTTGGACTGAAGCTTTCTTT. Residues: CASSLVGSHRGWTEAFF. This sequence joins TRBV6-2 or TRBV6-3 and TRBJ1-1; D is undetermined. Germline CDR1 is MNHEY and CDR2 is SVGEGT. This CDR3 spans 17 amino acids. V was trimmed by 5 bases and J by 5 bases, leaving 24 bases between them.

This clonotype has ten or more counts. CDR3 DNA sequence: TGTGCCAGCAGCGACCGCACAGGACAGGACATAAAGGGCTACACCTTC. This encodes CASSDRTGQDIKGYTF. V gene TRBV7-6 combines with J gene TRBJ1-2; the match to TRBD1 covers 7 bases. Germline values: CDR1 SGHVS, CDR2 FNYEAQ. The CDR3 length is 16 residues. The trim removed 5 bases at V and 8 bases at J, leaving 17 bases unmatched.

V usage is TRBV5-1 and J usage is TRBJ2-3; weak D call: TRBD1 (6 bases). V was trimmed by 3 bases and J by 2 bases, leaving 13 bases between them. This CDR3 has 15 amino acids. Germline V gene data show CDR1 as SGHRS and CDR2 as YFSETQ. The CDR3 loop is CASSSRDTTTDTQYF. The CDR3 DNA sequence: TGCGCCAGCAGCTCCCGGGACACGACCACAGATACGCAGTATTTT.

This clonotype was detected only a few times. The chain joins TRBV10-3 to TRBJ2-3; 7 nucleotides agree with TRBD1. CDR3 length: 15 residues. V was clipped by 6 bases and J by 0 bases; unmatched bases: 6. Germline V CDR1 and CDR2: ENHRY, SYGVKD. CDR3 loop: CAIRGQSSSTDTQYF. The CDR3 DNA is TGTGCCATCAGGGGACAGTCGAGTAGCACAGATACGCAGTATTTT.

This clonotype was recorded many times. The chain recombines TRBV6-2 or TRBV6-3 with TRBJ1-1; no firm D call. The CDR3 covers 12 residues. The V gene lost 7 bases and the J gene lost 8 bases, with 14 bases spanning the gap. Germline lookup yields CDR1 MNHEY and CDR2 SVGEGT. CDR3 sequence (DNA): TGTGCCAGCACCCTAGCAGACGGCGAAGCTTTCTTT. This sequence encodes CASTLADGEAFF.

As concerns this clonotype: The junction does not match germline at one end; this may be a read error. This chain connects TRBV7-6 to TRBJ2-3; TRBD2 matches 9 bases. The CDR3 runs 14 residues. Per the germline V gene, CDR1 is SGHVS and CDR2 is FNYEAQ. The CDR3 sequence: CVSSERGARDTQYF. CDR3 coding DNA: TGTGTCAGCAGCGAGCGGGGGGCCCGGGATACGCAGTATTTT.

This clonotype has a count of ten or more. The chain recombines TRBV7-2 with TRBJ2-7, with TRBD2 matching 10 bases. The CDR3 totals 16 residues. The trim removed 5 bases at V and 6 bases at J, leaving 13 bases unmatched. From germline, CDR1 is SGHTA and CDR2 FQGNSA. The CDR3 region has the DNA TGTGCCAGCAGCCCGGAAGCGGGGGGGCTTAACGGCGAGCAGTACTTC. It is translated as CASSPEAGGLNGEQYF.

In its sample, this clonotype was seen a few times. V gene TRBV9 combines with J gene TRBJ1-2, with 10 bases aligning to TRBD1. Germline values: CDR1 SGDLS, CDR2 YYNGEE. The CDR3 consists of 15 residues. The V segment lost 4 bases and the J segment 8 bases; nucleotides outside the gene matches: 11. The CDR3 coding sequence is TGTGCCAGCAGCCCTGGGACAGGGGAACCGGGGGGCTACACCTTC. This encodes CASSPGTGEPGGYTF.

V is TRBV20-1 and J is TRBJ1-6, with D possibly being TRBD1 (6 bases). The CDR3 runs 14 residues. Trimming left V 3 bases short and J 9 bases short, with 15 bases between. Germline-derived CDR1 and CDR2 are DFQATT and SNEGSKA (reference sequence). This chain's CDR3 is CSARRTDSPSPLHF. CDR3 in DNA: TGCAGTGCTAGGAGGACAGATTCACCTTCACCCCTCCACTTT.

The chain combines TRBV6-2 or TRBV6-3 with TRBJ1-2; D uncertain. Per the germline V gene, CDR1 is MNHEY and CDR2 is SVGEGT. The CDR3 extends over 13 amino acids. The germline V and J ends were trimmed by 5 bases and 0 bases, with 7 bases remaining between them. The CDR3 nucleotides read TGTGCCAGCAGTCCTTCGCCTAACTATGGCTACACCTTC. Amino acids: CASSPSPNYGYTF.

This clonotype turned up a few times. This chain's CDR3 is CASSQDGAGDTEAFF. CDR3 nucleotide sequence: TGTGCCAGCAGCCAAGATGGGGCAGGGGACACTGAAGCTTTCTTT. V and J are TRBV4-2 and TRBJ1-1; perhaps TRBD1 as D (6 bases). Between the trimmed V and J ends, which lost 0 bases and 3 bases, there was a span of 11 bases. There are 15 residues in the CDR3. Germline values: CDR1 LGHNA, CDR2 YNFKEQ.

This clonotype was picked up a small number of times. The gene calls are TRBV10-3 and TRBJ2-3, with 7 nucleotides matching TRBD2. This CDR3 spans 16 amino acids. CDR1 and CDR2 (germline): ENHRY, SYGVKD. V lost 0 bases, J lost 0 bases, and 3 bases stayed unmatched. Written as DNA, the CDR3 is TGTGCCATCAGTGAGTCCCTAGCGGAAAGCACAGATACGCAGTATTTT. The encoded protein is CAISESLAESTDTQYF.

This clonotype was observed a few times. The rearrangement links TRBV5-5 to TRBJ2-3; D call uncertain. The CDR3 covers 14 residues. Germline V gene data show CDR1 as SGHKS and CDR2 as YYEKEE (reference sequence). Trimming pared 0 bases from V and 2 bases from J, leaving 7 bases between. The CDR3 loop is CASSLVSVTDTQYF. CDR3 DNA: TGTGCCAGCAGCTTGGTGTCGGTCACAGATACGCAGTATTTT.

Here the CDR3 DNA reads TGTGCCATCACCGGGACAGGGGGGCATGAGCAGTTCTTC. Encoded protein: CAITGTGGHEQFF. This chain connects TRBV15 to TRBJ2-1; 11 positions agree with TRBD1. The CDR3 has 13 amino acids. V lost 10 bases, J lost 8 bases, and 7 bases stayed unmatched. Germline CDR1 and CDR2: LNHNV and YYDKDF (reference sequence).

This clonotype has ten or more counts. The CDR3 DNA reads as TGTGCCAGCAGCCCATCTATGGTCGGGGGTAGCACAGATACGCAGTATTTT. Residues: CASSPSMVGGSTDTQYF. The chain uses TRBV7-9 and TRBJ2-3; possibly TRBD2 for D (6 bases). The V end was cut by 5 bases, the J end by 0 bases, with 18 bases between. This CDR3 contains 17 residues. Germline assignment: CDR1 SEHNR and CDR2 FQNEAQ (reference sequence).